Below are 25 T cell receptor beta chains sequenced from a single sample in a study of radiation and T cells in renal cell carcinoma (dated by TCRdb to 2018 to 2021). The time point label here, explained by the study, means: blood 4 weeks post-SBRT, at nephrectomy. In light of the paper, this sample's treatment or condition label describes: 15 Gy SBRT to primary tumor, nephrectomy 4 weeks later. The library was made by the immunoSEQ multiplex PCR assay. TCRdb provides this immuneACCESS table in a form limited to in-frame rearrangements. Some clones are lacking; in checked studies, under half of them reflect an unresolved V gene, and why the rest are absent is not known. For this sample there are around 180,000 clones; about nine tenths appear just once. Of the sample, roughly 12% is held by the ten largest clones. The material was blood, obtained from a patient whose treatment included radiotherapy and nephrectomy. Receptors were obtained from a woman aged 45-59 years with renal cell carcinoma.

CDR3 DNA sequence: TGTGCCAGCAGCGTAGGTACAGGGAGGAACGAGCAGTACTTC. It yields the protein CASSVGTGRNEQYF. The gene calls are TRBV9 and TRBJ2-7; D possibly uses TRBD1 or TRBD2 (6 bases each). The V and J ends lost 0 bases and 5 bases respectively, with 12 bases between them. This CDR3 is built from 14 residues. Germline loops: CDR1 SGDLS, CDR2 YYNGEE.

The CDR3 sequence is CASSLGPGRENTIYF. The CDR3, as DNA: TGCGCCAGCAGCTTGGGGCCAGGGCGAGAAAACACCATATATTTT. The V and J genes are TRBV5-1 and TRBJ1-3; D may be TRBD1 (5 bases). V shed 0 bases and J shed 6 bases, with 13 bases lying between them. The CDR3 is made up of 15 amino acids. Germline values: CDR1 SGHRS, CDR2 YFSETQ.

The V and J genes are TRBV28 and TRBJ1-1; D perhaps matches TRBD1 (5 bases). The CDR3 length is 14 residues. Germline CDR1 reads MDHEN; CDR2 reads SYDVKM. V was shortened by 2 bases and J by 1 base, with 8 bases between the two germline ends. The CDR3 DNA is TGTGCCAGCAGTTTAGGGGGACCGAACACTGAAGCTTTCTTT. It translates to CASSLGGPNTEAFF.

This clone appeared a single time. The J gene is TRBJ1-2, the V gene TRBV29-1; maybe TRBD1 (5 bases). With 6 bases removed from V and 6 bases from J, the gap between germline ends came to 17 bases. The CDR3 has 13 amino acids. Germline values: CDR1 SQVTM, CDR2 ANQGSEA. The CDR3 loop is CSVRDARLDGYTF. The CDR3 DNA follows: TGCAGCGTCCGGGACGCTCGATTGGATGGCTACACCTTC.

The rearrangement joins TRBV19 to TRBJ2-2; no firm D call. The CDR3 consists of 14 residues. Trimming cost V 5 bases and J 6 bases, with 13 bases left between them. Germline CDR1 reads LNHDA; CDR2 reads SQIVND (reference sequence). In DNA, the CDR3 is TGTGCCAGTAGTTGGGCCCCGCGGCCCGGGGAGCTGTTTTTT. Encoded protein: CASSWAPRPGELFF.

V and J are TRBV12-5 and TRBJ1-2; D might be TRBD1 (5 bases). This CDR3 spans 12 amino acids. The germline V and J ends were trimmed by 7 bases and 8 bases, with 14 bases remaining between them. Germline loops: CDR1 LGHNT, CDR2 FRNRAP. This CDR3 reads CASALTERGYTF. CDR3 nucleotide sequence: TGTGCTAGTGCCCTGACAGAACGGGGCTACACCTTC.

A few counts support this clone. The V and J genes are TRBV10-3 and TRBJ1-5; TRBD1 agrees at 7 bases. The CDR3 spans 14 residues. CDR1 is ENHRY, CDR2 SYGVKD, per germline. The V gene end was trimmed by 6 bases and the J gene end by 5 bases; junction bases not matched to a gene: 7. The CDR3, as DNA: TGTGCCATCAGCGCTTCCGGGACAGATCAGCCCCAGCATTTT. This translates into CAISASGTDQPQHF.

The chain uses TRBV10-2 and TRBJ2-7, with D unclear. CDR1 is WSHSY and CDR2 is SAAADI in the germline V gene. The CDR3 has 11 amino acids. V dropped 6 bases and J dropped 5 bases, with 8 bases sitting between them. The CDR3 coding sequence is TGCGCCAGCAGGGAACAGCACGAGCAGTACTTC. Translated: CASREQHEQYF.

This clone was seen just once. At one end the junction does not follow the germline gene, possibly because of a read error. The chain is built from TRBV6-1 and TRBJ2-5; weak D call: TRBD1 (6 bases). Germline loops: CDR1 MNHNS, CDR2 SASEGT. This CDR3 has 13 amino acids. CDR3 loop: CASSEQGQGTQYF. The CDR3, as DNA: TGTGCCAGCAGTGAACAGGGGCAAGGGACCCAGTACTTC.

The chain recombines TRBV7-9 with TRBJ1-6; no clear D. The V end lost 1 base, the J end lost 7 bases, and 8 bases lay between the germline ends. Germline V CDR1 and CDR2: SEHNR, FQNEAQ (reference sequence). This CDR3 region has 14 residues. CDR3 DNA sequence: TGTGCCAGCAGCTTAGTATCAGAAAATTCACCCCTCCACTTT. It encodes CASSLVSENSPLHF.

CDR3 region: CAISERQGATEAFF. The DNA for the CDR3 is TGTGCCATCAGTGAGCGTCAGGGGGCCACTGAAGCTTTCTTT. The chain carries TRBV10-3 and TRBJ1-1; the match to TRBD1 covers 8 bases. V shed 2 bases, J shed 4 bases, and the junction held 3 bases outside the gene matches. This CDR3 is built from 14 residues. Germline assignment: CDR1 ENHRY and CDR2 SYGVKD.

This chain connects TRBV29-1 to TRBJ1-4; no clear D. In germline, CDR1 is SQVTM, CDR2 ANQGSEA. This CDR3 region has 13 residues. With 5 bases removed from V and 0 bases from J, the gap between germline ends came to 7 bases. The CDR3 is CSVSEATNEKLFF. In nucleotides, the CDR3 is TGCAGCGTTTCTGAAGCAACTAATGAAAAACTGTTTTTT.

The rearrangement joins TRBV7-6 to TRBJ1-6; D gene uncertain. Germline V gene data show CDR1 as SGHVS and CDR2 as FNYEAQ. The CDR3 contains 12 residues. With 5 bases removed from V and 7 bases from J, the gap between germline ends came to 6 bases. The CDR3: CASSLWNSPLHF. In DNA, the CDR3 is TGTGCCAGCAGCCTCTGGAATTCACCCCTCCACTTT.

The rearrangement uses TRBV5-1 and TRBJ2-1; perhaps TRBD1 as D (6 bases). V was trimmed by 1 base and J by 5 bases, leaving 10 bases between them. This CDR3 spans 14 amino acids. Germline CDR1 is SGHRS and CDR2 is YFSETQ. The CDR3 region is CASSLIRDNNEQFF. The CDR3 nucleotides read TGCGCCAGCAGCTTGATCCGGGACAACAATGAGCAGTTCTTC.

This chain connects TRBV7-9 to TRBJ1-5, with D unresolved. V was shortened by 5 bases and J by 1 base, with 9 bases between the two germline ends. CDR3 length: 14 residues. Germline V gives CDR1 SEHNR, CDR2 FQNEAQ (reference sequence). The chain's CDR3 is CASSRDTSNQPQHF. Here the CDR3 DNA reads TGTGCCAGCAGCCGAGACACCAGCAATCAGCCCCAGCATTTT. The full variable domain, with the rest looked up from reference TRBV7-9 and TRBJ1-5, is DTGVSQNPRHKITKRGQNVTFRCDPISEHNRLYWYRQTLGQGPEFLTYFQNEAQLEKSRLLSDRFSAERPKGSFSTLEIQRTEQGDSAMYLCASSRDTSNQPQHFGDGTRLSIL.

CDR3 sequence (DNA): TGTGCCAGCAGCCCGCGGGGGACTAGCGGGGGGGCAAATGAGCAGTTCTTC. As protein: CASSPRGTSGGANEQFF. This sequence joins TRBV7-2 and TRBJ2-1; TRBD2 agrees at 16 bases. This CDR3 region has 17 residues. Germline assignment: CDR1 SGHTA and CDR2 FQGNSA. The trim removed 5 bases at V and 7 bases at J, leaving 8 bases unmatched.

The chain joins TRBV4-1 to TRBJ1-4; maybe TRBD1 (6 bases). Trimming shortened V by 1 base and J by 11 bases, and 20 bases separated the two germline ends. CDR3 size: 16 residues. Germline CDR1 is MGHRA and CDR2 is YSYEKL. CDR3 residues: CASSQGFRTDPQKLFF. DNA for the CDR3: TGCGCCAGCAGCCAAGGGTTTAGGACAGACCCCCAGAAACTGTTTTTT.

The gene calls are TRBV19 and TRBJ1-5; 7 bases map to TRBD1. In germline, CDR1 is LNHDA, CDR2 SQIVND (reference sequence). Trimming took 3 bases from V and 5 from J; bases not matched to a gene: 7. This CDR3 has 15 residues. This CDR3 is CASSISDRSHQPQHF. CDR3 DNA sequence: TGTGCCAGTAGTATCTCGGACAGGAGTCATCAGCCCCAGCATTTT.

The genes are TRBV11-2 and TRBJ1-2; D gene uncertain. The ends were cut back, 5 bases at V and 3 bases at J, with 10 bases in the middle. Germline V CDR1 and CDR2: SGHAT, FQNNGV. This CDR3 has 13 residues. The CDR3 region is CASSPGRDYGYTF. The CDR3 DNA reads TGTGCCAGCAGCCCTGGGCGGGACTATGGCTACACCTTC. The whole variable domain, filled in from reference TRBV11-2 and TRBJ1-2, reads EAGVAQSPRYKIIEKRQSVAFWCNPISGHATLYWYQQILGQGPKLLIQFQNNGVVDDSQLPKDRFSAERLKGVDSTLKIQPAKLEDSAVYLCASSPGRDYGYTFGSGTRLTVV.

The CDR3 region has the DNA TGCGCCAGCAGCTTGGACGGGACCGGCACCGCCTATGGCTACACCTTC. Translation: CASSLDGTGTAYGYTF. This sequence joins TRBV5-1 and TRBJ1-2; the D gene is possibly TRBD1 (5 bases). Germline loops: CDR1 SGHRS, CDR2 YFSETQ. The length of the CDR3 is 16 residues. V was clipped by 0 bases and J by 4 bases, with 16 bases between them.

The chain links TRBV9 to TRBJ2-2; D ambiguous. Deletions cut 3 bases from V and 6 bases from J, with 9 bases between. The CDR3 contains 13 residues. CDR1 and CDR2 (germline): SGDLS, YYNGEE. CDR3 sequence: CASSGESAGELFF. The CDR3 nucleotides are TGTGCCAGCAGCGGCGAGAGCGCCGGGGAGCTGTTTTTT.

The genes are TRBV4-1 and TRBJ2-1, with TRBD1 matching 7 bases. This CDR3 spans 17 amino acids. The junction had 5 bases not matched to a gene; V was cut back by 0 bases and J by 0 bases. Germline lookup yields CDR1 MGHRA and CDR2 YSYEKL. CDR3 amino acids: CASSQEPGTDSYNEQFF. The CDR3 nucleotides are TGCGCCAGCAGCCAAGAGCCCGGGACAGACTCCTACAATGAGCAGTTCTTC.

The gene calls are TRBV2 and TRBJ2-2, with 7 nucleotides matching TRBD1. The CDR3 has 16 amino acids. Germline V gives CDR1 SNHLY, CDR2 FYNNEI. V lost 6 bases and J lost 2; bases outside the gene matches: 9. CDR3 sequence (DNA): TGTGCCAGCAGCCTCACAGGACAGGCCAACACCGGGGAGCTGTTTTTT. It is translated as CASSLTGQANTGELFF.

The chain recombines TRBV4-1 with TRBJ1-4; no firm D call. Per the germline V gene, CDR1 is MGHRA and CDR2 is YSYEKL. The CDR3 is 15 amino acids. The V end was cut by 0 bases, the J end by 0 bases, with 5 bases between. CDR3 sequence (DNA): TGCGCCAGCAGCCAAGAACCTGCAACTAATGAAAAACTGTTTTTT. This translates into CASSQEPATNEKLFF.

The V call is TRBV2, the J call TRBJ1-1; D may be TRBD1 (5 bases). Germline CDR1 SNHLY, CDR2 FYNNEI. V lost 6 bases and J 10 bases, leaving 15 bases between the germline ends. The CDR3 is made up of 12 amino acids. The CDR3 bases are TGTGCCAGCAGGGACTTAGGACAACGAGCTTTCTTT. It codes for CASRDLGQRAFF.